The 7 T cell receptor beta chains listed next were all sequenced from one sample in a study of T cell responses to AZD1222 COVID-19 vaccine. Generated by immunoSEQ multiplex PCR, the TCRdb table keeps only in-frame clones and is missing some. The table lists about 150,000 clones, 92% of them singletons, with around 3.5% in the top ten. Sequences were derived from peripheral blood, sampled 28 days after the second AZD1222 dose. The receptors originated from an adult who received the AZD1222 COVID-19 vaccine.

The V call is TRBV30, the J call TRBJ2-2; the D gene is possibly TRBD2 (5 bases). The germline V gene encodes CDR1 GTSNPN and CDR2 SVGIG (reference sequence). CDR3 length equals 16 residues. Trimming stripped 0 bases from V and 7 bases from J, with 18 bases between. This CDR3 reads CAWSVRAATRGGELFF. DNA for the CDR3: TGTGCCTGGAGTGTACGGGCAGCAACTCGGGGCGGGGAGCTGTTTTTT. Combining the CDR3 with reference TRBV30 and TRBJ2-2 gives the whole variable domain SQTIHQWPATLVQPVGSPLSLECTVEGTSNPNLYWYRQAAGRGLQLLFYSVGIGQISSEVPQNLSASRPQDRQFILSSKKLLLSDSGFYLCAWSVRAATRGGELFFGEGSRLTVL.

The chain uses TRBV28 and TRBJ1-5; TRBD1 might be the D (5 bases). Trimming took off 11 bases at V and 1 base at J, with 12 bases between the two ends. This CDR3 spans 13 amino acids. The germline V gene has CDR1 MDHEN and CDR2 SYDVKM. The CDR3 DNA follows: TGTGCCGGGCAGGGTTCGAGCAATCAGCCCCAGCATTTT. This encodes CAGQGSSNQPQHF.

The chain recombines TRBV12-3 or TRBV12-4 with TRBJ2-7; D call uncertain. This CDR3 contains 12 residues. V shed 1 base and J shed 2 bases, with 3 bases lying between them. CDR3 region: CASSLEAYEQYF. CDR3 coding DNA: TGTGCCAGCAGTTTAGAGGCCTACGAGCAGTACTTC.

The J gene is TRBJ1-5, the V gene TRBV28; D is perhaps TRBD1 (6 bases). There are 15 residues in the CDR3. Trimming took off 5 bases at V and 7 bases at J, with 18 bases between the two ends. The V gene's germline CDR1 is MDHEN and CDR2 SYDVKM. CDR3 bases: TGTGCCAGCAGTCCCGGGGCAGGGGCTAGGCAGCCCCAGCATTTT. Translating it yields CASSPGAGARQPQHF.

The V gene is TRBV28, the J gene TRBJ2-1, with 12 bases lining up with TRBD2. The junction had 12 bases not matched to a gene; V was cut back by 5 bases and J by 7 bases. Germline assignment: CDR1 MDHEN and CDR2 SYDVKM. This CDR3 is 17 amino acids long. The CDR3 nucleotides are TGTGCCAGCAGTCCTTACCCCCGACTAGCGGGGGTGAATGAGCAGTTCTTC. Translated: CASSPYPRLAGVNEQFF.

The chain couples TRBV7-9 to TRBJ1-2, with TRBD1 matching over 8 bases. The V segment lost 5 bases and the J segment 8 bases; nucleotides outside the gene matches: 10. Germline CDR1 reads SEHNR; CDR2 reads FQNEAQ (reference sequence). CDR3 size: 14 residues. This CDR3 reads CASSHGTGMEGYTF. The CDR3 bases are TGTGCCAGCAGCCATGGGACAGGAATGGAGGGCTACACCTTC. Variable domain in full (rest from reference TRBV7-9 and TRBJ1-2): DTGVSQNPRHKITKRGQNVTFRCDPISEHNRLYWYRQTLGQGPEFLTYFQNEAQLEKSRLLSDRFSAERPKGSFSTLEIQRTEQGDSAMYLCASSHGTGMEGYTFGSGTRLTVV.

The chain recombines TRBV19 with TRBJ2-3; the match to TRBD1 covers 8 bases. The CDR3 has 15 amino acids. V lost 9 bases, J lost 0 bases, and 8 bases stayed unmatched. Germline V lookup: CDR1 LNHDA, CDR2 SQIVND (reference sequence). The CDR3: CASRDRSSSTDTQYF. CDR3 DNA: TGTGCCAGCAGGGACAGGTCCTCTAGCACAGATACGCAGTATTTT.